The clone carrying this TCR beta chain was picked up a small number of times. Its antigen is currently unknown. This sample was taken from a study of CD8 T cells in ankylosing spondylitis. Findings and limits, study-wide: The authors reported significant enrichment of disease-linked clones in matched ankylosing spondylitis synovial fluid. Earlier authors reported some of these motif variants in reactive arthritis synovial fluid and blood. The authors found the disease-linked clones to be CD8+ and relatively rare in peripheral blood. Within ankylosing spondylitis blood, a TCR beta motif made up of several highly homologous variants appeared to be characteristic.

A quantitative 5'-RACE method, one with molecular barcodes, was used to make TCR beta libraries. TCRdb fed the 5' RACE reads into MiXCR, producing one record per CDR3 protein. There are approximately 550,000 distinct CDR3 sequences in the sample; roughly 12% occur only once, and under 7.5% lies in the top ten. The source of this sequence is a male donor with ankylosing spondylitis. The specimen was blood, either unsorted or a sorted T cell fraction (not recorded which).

This CDR3 reads CASSLLTDIYTGELFF. DNA for the CDR3: TGTGCCAGCAGTTTATTAACGGACATTTACACCGGGGAGCTGTTTTTT. The V gene is TRBV27, the J gene TRBJ2-2, with TRBD1 as a possible D gene (5 bases). From germline, CDR1 is MNHEY and CDR2 SMNVEV (reference sequence). The CDR3 consists of 16 residues. The V end lost 1 base, the J end lost 3 bases, and 12 bases lay between the germline ends.